Listed below are T cell receptor beta chains from one sample, sequenced in a study of read filtering for tumor transcriptome and immune sequencing. From the reads, TCRdb called clonotypes with MiXCR, one entry per CDR3 protein. The data hold about 38,000 distinct CDR3 sequences, with about 13% observed a single time. Sequencing was carried out using a population of CD138-negative cells sorted from bone marrow. The receptor source for this set is a donor aged 40 or older with multiple myeloma. The CDR3 runs from the conserved cysteine through the conserved F or W. D genes are given only for firm matches. Some rows mark clone size as missing; the rest say once, few, many or name a class of expanded clone.

length | size | J | D | V | DNA | CDR3
14 | many | TRBJ2-7 | - | TRBV18 | TGTGCCAGCTCACCAGACCGCTCGTGGGGCGAGCAGTACTTC | CASSPDRSWGEQYF
13 | many | TRBJ1-5 | - | TRBV19 | TGTGCCACCACAGAGTATAGCAATCAGCCCCAGCATTTT | CATTEYSNQPQHF
12 | many | TRBJ2-7 | - | TRBV20-1 | TGCAGTGTTAGCAGCGGCTCCTACGAGCAGTACTTC | CSVSSGSYEQYF
15 | few | TRBJ2-1 | TRBD2 | TRBV19 | TGTGCCAGTAGGATAAGCGGGATGAACTACAATGAGCAGTTCTTC | CASRISGMNYNEQFF
11 | many | TRBJ2-1 | - | TRBV5-1 | TGCGCCAGCAGCTTGGATGGTGAGCAGTTCTTC | CASSLDGEQFF
14 | many | TRBJ2-1 | - | TRBV20-1 | TGCAGTGCGAGACAGGCGGTGGGTTACAATGAGCAGTTCTTC | CSARQAVGYNEQFF
15 | - | TRBJ1-2 | - | TRBV7-8 | TGTGCCAGCAGCTCCCGGGCGGGGGCCTTCTATGGCTACACCTTC | CASSSRAGAFYGYTF
14 | many | TRBJ1-4 | - | TRBV5-5 | TGTGCCAGCAGCCCGAGAGTGGCTAATGAAAAACTGTTTTTT | CASSPRVANEKLFF
12 | many | TRBJ2-7 | - | TRBV6-2/TRBV6-3 | TGTGCCAGCAGTCCCCCGGCCGTGGAGCAGTACTTC | CASSPPAVEQYF
15 | many | TRBJ1-5 | TRBD1 | TRBV10-3 | TGTGCCATCAGTGATTCAGACAGGGGTTGGCAGCCCCAGCATTTT | CAISDSDRGWQPQHF
14 | - | TRBJ2-5 | - | TRBV5-1 | TGCGCCAGCAGCCTGGTGTTGGGGTTAGGGACCCAGTACTTC | CASSLVLGLGTQYF
19 | - | TRBJ2-1 | TRBD2 | TRBV23-1 | TGCGCCAGCAGTCAATCGCCCCGAGTGGGGACGCGGGAGTTGAATGAGCAGTTCTTC | CASSQSPRVGTRELNEQFF
17 | - | TRBJ2-5 | TRBD1 | TRBV6-6 | TGTGCCAGCAGTTCCCGACGGGCAGGGGGCGTTAGTGAGACCCAGTGCTTT | CASSSRRAGGVSETQCF
14 | - | TRBJ2-7 | - | TRBV28 | TGTGCCAGCAGTTTTGGGTCAGGCTCCTACGAGCAGTACTTC | CASSFGSGSYEQYF
14 | many | TRBJ2-1 | - | TRBV6-5 | TGTGCCAGCAGTCCACTCGGGAGTAACTATGAGCAGTTCTTC | CASSPLGSNYEQFF
15 | medium-sized | TRBJ1-5 | TRBD1 | TRBV6-2/TRBV6-3 | TGTGCCAGCAGATCCGGGACAGGGCTGAATCAGCCCCAGCATTTT | CASRSGTGLNQPQHF
14 | many | TRBJ2-1 | TRBD2 | TRBV19 | TGTGCCAGTAGTGTTCTAGCGGGAGGCGGTGAGCAGTTCTTC | CASSVLAGGGEQFF
14 | many | TRBJ2-3 | TRBD2 | TRBV29-1 | TGCAGCGTACAACGGACTAGCGGAGCAGATACGCAGTATTTT | CSVQRTSGADTQYF
13 | many | TRBJ2-3 | - | TRBV7-9 | TGTGCCAGCAGCTTAAGGAGTAGGGAGGCGCAGTATTTT | CASSLRSREAQYF
17 | - | TRBJ2-2 | - | TRBV7-9 | TGTGCCAGCAGCCCGCGGACAGCATACTCTAATGTCGGGGAGCTGTTTTTT | CASSPRTAYSNVGELFF
13 | many | TRBJ2-1 | TRBD2 | TRBV20-1 | TGCAGTGCTAGTTCTGGGGGGGGCAATGAGCAGTTCTTC | CSASSGGGNEQFF
15 | - | TRBJ2-1 | TRBD2 | TRBV28 | TGTGCCAGCAGGGCACTAGCGGGCGCATACAATGAGCAGTTCTTC | CASRALAGAYNEQFF
15 | many | TRBJ2-2 | TRBD2 | TRBV6-2/TRBV6-3 | TGTGCCATCAGAAGACTAGCGGGGAACACCGGGGAGCTGTTTTTT | CAIRRLAGNTGELFF
16 | few | TRBJ1-3 | - | TRBV10-3 | TGTGCCATCAGCCTCGACAGGCCAACCTCTGGAAACACCATATATTTT | CAISLDRPTSGNTIYF
13 | - | TRBJ2-7 | TRBD2 | TRBV29-1 | TGCAGCGTTGAAACTAGCGGGAGTTACGAGCAGTACTTC | CSVETSGSYEQYF
13 | many | TRBJ2-2 | TRBD1 | TRBV2 | TGTGCCATTGACAGGGGGGAAACCGGGGAGCTGTTTTTT | CAIDRGETGELFF
16 | many | TRBJ2-2 | - | TRBV7-8 | TGTGCCAGCAGCGCAGGGCCCGGACTAAACACCGGGGAGCTGTTTTTT | CASSAGPGLNTGELFF
15 | many | TRBJ2-1 | TRBD2 | TRBV5-1 | TGCGCCAGCAGGCAACTAGCGGGAGGATACAATGAGCAGTTCTTC | CASRQLAGGYNEQFF
15 | many | TRBJ2-3 | - | TRBV9 | TGTGCCAGCAGCGCCCCGGACTTGGGCACAGATACGCAGTATTTT | CASSAPDLGTDTQYF
18 | few | TRBJ2-4 | - | TRBV12-3/TRBV12-4 | TGTGCCAGCAGTCCCAATTCCGCGGGACAGTCCACTGAGAACATTCAGTACTTC | CASSPNSAGQSTENIQYF
17 | many | TRBJ1-1 | TRBD1 | TRBV14 | TGTGCCAGCAGCCAAGCGGGACAGGGCTTCATGAACACTGAAGCTTTCTTT | CASSQAGQGFMNTEAFF
12 | - | TRBJ2-5 | - | TRBV20-1 | TGCGGGGGGCAGGGCAGGCAAGAGACCCAGTACTTC | CGGQGRQETQYF